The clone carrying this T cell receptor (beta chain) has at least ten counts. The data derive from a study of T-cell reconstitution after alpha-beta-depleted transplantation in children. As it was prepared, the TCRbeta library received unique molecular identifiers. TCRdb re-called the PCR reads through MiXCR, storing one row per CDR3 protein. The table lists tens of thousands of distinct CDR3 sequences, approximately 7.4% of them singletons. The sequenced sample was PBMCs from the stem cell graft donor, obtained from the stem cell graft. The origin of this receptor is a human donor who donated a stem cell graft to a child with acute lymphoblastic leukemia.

The CDR3 DNA follows: TGCAGTGCTGGTACAGGGAGGAACACCGGGGAGCTGTTTTTT. Translating it yields CSAGTGRNTGELFF. The chain combines TRBV20-1 with TRBJ2-2, with a tentative D call TRBD1 (6 bases). Trimming left V 5 bases short and J 1 base short, with 11 bases between. Per the germline V gene, CDR1 is DFQATT and CDR2 is SNEGSKA (reference sequence). The CDR3 extends over 14 amino acids.